This T cell receptor beta chain stems from a study of graft-versus-host responses after intestinal transplantation. TCRdb's table, derived via immunoSEQ multiplex PCR, lists solely in-frame clones and lacks some. The profile shows about 97,000 clones, 75% to 95% of them singletons. Germline loops: CDR1 SGDLS, CDR2 YYNGEE. With 0 bases removed from V and 6 bases from J, the gap between germline ends came to 7 bases. The CDR3 length is 12 residues. V and J are TRBV9 and TRBJ2-7; D is undetermined. This TCR came from a human patient who received an intestinal transplant, so some T cells may come from the graft donor. The material was PBMCs, obtained 450 to 480 days after intestinal transplant. The CDR3 reads CASSVGTSEQYF. As DNA, the CDR3 is TGTGCCAGCAGCGTAGGAACGAGCGAGCAGTACTTC.